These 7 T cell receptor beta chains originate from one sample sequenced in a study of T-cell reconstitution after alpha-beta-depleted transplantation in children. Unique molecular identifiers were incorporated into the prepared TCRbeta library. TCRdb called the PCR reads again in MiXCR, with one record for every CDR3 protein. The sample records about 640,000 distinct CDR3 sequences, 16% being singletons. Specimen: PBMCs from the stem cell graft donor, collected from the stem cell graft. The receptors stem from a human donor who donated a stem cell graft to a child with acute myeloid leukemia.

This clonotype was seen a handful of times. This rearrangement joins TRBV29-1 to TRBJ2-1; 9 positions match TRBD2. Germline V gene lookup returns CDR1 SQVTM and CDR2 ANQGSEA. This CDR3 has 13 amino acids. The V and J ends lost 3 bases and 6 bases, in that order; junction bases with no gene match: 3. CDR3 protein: CSVDAGGPNEQFF. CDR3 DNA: TGCAGCGTTGATGCGGGGGGGCCCAATGAGCAGTTCTTC.

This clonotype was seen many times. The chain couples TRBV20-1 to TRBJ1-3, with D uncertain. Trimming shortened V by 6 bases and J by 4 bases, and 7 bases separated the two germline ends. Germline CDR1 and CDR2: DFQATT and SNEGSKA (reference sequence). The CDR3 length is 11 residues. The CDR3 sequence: CSAPMGNTIYF. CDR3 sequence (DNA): TGCAGTGCGCCAATGGGAAACACCATATATTTT.

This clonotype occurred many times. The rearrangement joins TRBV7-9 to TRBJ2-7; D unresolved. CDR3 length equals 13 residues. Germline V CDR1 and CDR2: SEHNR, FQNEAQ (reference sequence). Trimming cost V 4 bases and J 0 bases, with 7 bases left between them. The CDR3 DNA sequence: TGTGCCAGCAGCTCAAGTAGCTCCTACGAGCAGTACGTC. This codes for CASSSSSSYEQYV.

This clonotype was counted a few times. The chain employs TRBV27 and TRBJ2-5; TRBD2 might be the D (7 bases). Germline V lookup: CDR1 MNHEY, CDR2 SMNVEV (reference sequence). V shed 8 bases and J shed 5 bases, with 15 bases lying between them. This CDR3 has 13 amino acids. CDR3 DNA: TGTGCCAGCGGTAGGGGGGGCGGGGAGACCCAGTACTTC. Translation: CASGRGGGETQYF.

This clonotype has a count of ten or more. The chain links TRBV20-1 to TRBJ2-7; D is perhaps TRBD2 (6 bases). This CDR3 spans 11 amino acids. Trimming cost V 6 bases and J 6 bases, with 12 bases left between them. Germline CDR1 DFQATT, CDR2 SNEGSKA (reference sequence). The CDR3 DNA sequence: TGCAGTGCCAAGGAGGGAGCCGAGCAGTACGTC. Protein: CSAKEGAEQYV.

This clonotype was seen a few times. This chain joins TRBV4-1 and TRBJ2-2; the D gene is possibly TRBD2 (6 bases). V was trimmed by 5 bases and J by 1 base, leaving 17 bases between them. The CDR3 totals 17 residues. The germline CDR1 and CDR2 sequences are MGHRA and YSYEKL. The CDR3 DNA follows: TGCGCCAGCAGCGCGGGACGGATGAACCTGAACACCGGGGAGCTGTTTTTT. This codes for CASSAGRMNLNTGELFF.

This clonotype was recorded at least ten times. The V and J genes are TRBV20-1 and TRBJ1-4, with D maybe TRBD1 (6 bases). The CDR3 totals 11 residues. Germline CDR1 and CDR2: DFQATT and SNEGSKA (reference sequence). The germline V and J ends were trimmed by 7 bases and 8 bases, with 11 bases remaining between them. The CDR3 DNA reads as TGCAGTGGACAGGAGGGGGAAAAACTGTTTTTT. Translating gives CSGQEGEKLFF.